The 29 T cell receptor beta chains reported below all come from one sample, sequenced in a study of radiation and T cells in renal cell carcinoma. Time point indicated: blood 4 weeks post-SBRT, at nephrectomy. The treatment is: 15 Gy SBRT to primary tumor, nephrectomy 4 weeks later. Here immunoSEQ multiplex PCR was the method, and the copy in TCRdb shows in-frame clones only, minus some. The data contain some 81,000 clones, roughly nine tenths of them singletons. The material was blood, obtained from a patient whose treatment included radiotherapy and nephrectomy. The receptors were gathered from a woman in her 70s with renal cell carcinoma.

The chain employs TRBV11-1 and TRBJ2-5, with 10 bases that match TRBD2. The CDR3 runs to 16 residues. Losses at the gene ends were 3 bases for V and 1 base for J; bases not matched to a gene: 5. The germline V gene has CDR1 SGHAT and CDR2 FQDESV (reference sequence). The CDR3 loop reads CASSLLAGAPQETQYF. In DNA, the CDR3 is TGTGCCAGCAGCTTGCTAGCGGGGGCCCCCCAAGAGACCCAGTACTTC.

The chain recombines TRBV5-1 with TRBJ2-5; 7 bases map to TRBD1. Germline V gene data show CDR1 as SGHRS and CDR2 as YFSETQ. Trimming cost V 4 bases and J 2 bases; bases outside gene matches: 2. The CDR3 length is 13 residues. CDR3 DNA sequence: TGCGCCAGCAGCGGGGGACAGCAAGAGACCCAGTACTTC. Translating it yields CASSGGQQETQYF.

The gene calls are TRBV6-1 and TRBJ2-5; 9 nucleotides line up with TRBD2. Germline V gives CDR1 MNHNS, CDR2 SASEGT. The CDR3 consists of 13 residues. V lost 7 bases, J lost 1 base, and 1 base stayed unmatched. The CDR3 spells CASNSGSQETQYF. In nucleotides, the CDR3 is TGTGCCAGCAATAGCGGGAGCCAAGAGACCCAGTACTTC.

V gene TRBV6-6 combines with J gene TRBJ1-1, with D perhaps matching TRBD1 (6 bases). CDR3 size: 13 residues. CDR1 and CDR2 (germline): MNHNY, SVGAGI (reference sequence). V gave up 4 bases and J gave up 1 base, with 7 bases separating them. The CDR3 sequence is CASSLQGNTEAFF. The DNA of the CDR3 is TGTGCCAGCAGTTTACAGGGGAACACTGAAGCTTTCTTT.

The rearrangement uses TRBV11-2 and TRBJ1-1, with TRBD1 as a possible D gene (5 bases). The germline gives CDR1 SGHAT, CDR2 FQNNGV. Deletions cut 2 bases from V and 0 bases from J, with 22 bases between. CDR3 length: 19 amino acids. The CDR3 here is CASSLRIRGLDAMNTEAFF. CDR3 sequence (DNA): TGTGCCAGCAGCTTAAGGATTCGGGGCCTGGATGCCATGAACACTGAAGCTTTCTTT.

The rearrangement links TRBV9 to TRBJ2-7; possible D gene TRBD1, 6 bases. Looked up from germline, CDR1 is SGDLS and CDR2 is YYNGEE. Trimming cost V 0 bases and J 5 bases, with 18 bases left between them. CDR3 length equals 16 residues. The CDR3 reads CASSVAFTGKWHEQYF. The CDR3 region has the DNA TGTGCCAGCAGCGTAGCCTTTACAGGGAAGTGGCACGAGCAGTACTTC.

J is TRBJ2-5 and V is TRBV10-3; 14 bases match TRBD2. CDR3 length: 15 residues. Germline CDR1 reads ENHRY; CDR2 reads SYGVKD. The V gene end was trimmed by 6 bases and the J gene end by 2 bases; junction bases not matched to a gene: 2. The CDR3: CAISGTSGGQETQYF. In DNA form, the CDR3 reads TGTGCCATCAGCGGGACTAGCGGGGGACAAGAGACCCAGTACTTC.

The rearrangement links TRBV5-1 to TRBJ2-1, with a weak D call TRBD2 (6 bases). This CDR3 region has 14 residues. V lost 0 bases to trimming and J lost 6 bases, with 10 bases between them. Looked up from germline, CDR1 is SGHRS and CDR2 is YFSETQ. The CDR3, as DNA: TGCGCCAGCAGCTTGGCCGGTAGCGGCAATGAGCAGTTCTTC. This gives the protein CASSLAGSGNEQFF.

In DNA, the CDR3 is TGCGCCACCACCGGACAAATGGGGAACTATGGCTACACCTTC. Encoded protein: CATTGQMGNYGYTF. The V call is TRBV5-1, the J call TRBJ1-2, with a tentative D call TRBD1 (5 bases). V lost 9 bases to trimming and J lost 2 bases, with 17 bases between them. The CDR3 is made up of 14 amino acids. Looked up from germline, CDR1 is SGHRS and CDR2 is YFSETQ.

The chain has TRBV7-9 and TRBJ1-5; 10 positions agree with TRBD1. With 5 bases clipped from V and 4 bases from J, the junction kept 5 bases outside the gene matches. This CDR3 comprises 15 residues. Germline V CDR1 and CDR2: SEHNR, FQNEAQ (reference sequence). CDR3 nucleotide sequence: TGTGCCAGCAGCAAGGGACAGGGGCTAAATCAGCCCCAGCATTTT. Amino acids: CASSKGQGLNQPQHF. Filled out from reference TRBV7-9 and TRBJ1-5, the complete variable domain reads DTGVSQNPRHKITKRGQNVTFRCDPISEHNRLYWYRQTLGQGPEFLTYFQNEAQLEKSRLLSDRFSAERPKGSFSTLEIQRTEQGDSAMYLCASSKGQGLNQPQHFGDGTRLSIL.

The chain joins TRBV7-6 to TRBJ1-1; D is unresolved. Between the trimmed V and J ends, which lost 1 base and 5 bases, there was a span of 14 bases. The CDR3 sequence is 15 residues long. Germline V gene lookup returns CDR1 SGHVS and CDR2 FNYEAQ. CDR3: CASSLGPTSGTEAFF. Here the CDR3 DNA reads TGTGCCAGCAGCTTAGGACCGACGTCGGGTACTGAAGCTTTCTTT.

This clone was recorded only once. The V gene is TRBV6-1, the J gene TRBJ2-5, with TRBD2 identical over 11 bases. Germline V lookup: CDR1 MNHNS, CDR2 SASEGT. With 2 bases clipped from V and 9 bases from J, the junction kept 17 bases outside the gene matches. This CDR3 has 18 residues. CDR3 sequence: CASSERFSGGAGAPPQYF. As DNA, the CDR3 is TGTGCCAGCAGTGAAAGGTTTAGCGGGGGGGCGGGAGCACCCCCCCAGTACTTC.

The CDR3 DNA reads as TGTGCCAGCAGCTTTGGAGCGTACAATGAGCAGTTCTTC. Translation gives CASSFGAYNEQFF. The chain uses TRBV7-2 and TRBJ2-1; D call uncertain. CDR1 and CDR2 from the germline V gene are SGHTA and FQGNSA. Deletions cut 3 bases from V and 4 bases from J, with 7 bases between. The CDR3 is made up of 13 amino acids.

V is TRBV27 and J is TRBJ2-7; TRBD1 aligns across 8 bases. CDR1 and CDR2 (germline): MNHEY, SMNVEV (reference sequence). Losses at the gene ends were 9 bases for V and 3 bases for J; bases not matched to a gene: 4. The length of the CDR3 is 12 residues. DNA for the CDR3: TGTGCCAGTCGCGACAGGGGCTACGAGCAGTACTTC. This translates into CASRDRGYEQYF.

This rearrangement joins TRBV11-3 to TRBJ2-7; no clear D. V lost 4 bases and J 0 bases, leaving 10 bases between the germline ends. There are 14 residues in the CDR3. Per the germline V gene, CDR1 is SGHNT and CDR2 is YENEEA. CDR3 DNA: TGTGCCAGCAGCTCAGACGGCCTCTCCTACGAGCAGTACTTC. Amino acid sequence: CASSSDGLSYEQYF.

CDR3 residues: CASSGRRTDNTEAFF. CDR3 nucleotides: TGTGCCAGCAGCGGCCGGAGGACGGATAACACTGAAGCTTTCTTT. The chain couples TRBV6-5 to TRBJ1-1; the D is unclear. CDR1 MNHEY and CDR2 SVGAGI come from the germline V gene. Trimming removed 6 bases from V and 2 bases from J, with 16 bases in between. The CDR3 is 15 amino acids.

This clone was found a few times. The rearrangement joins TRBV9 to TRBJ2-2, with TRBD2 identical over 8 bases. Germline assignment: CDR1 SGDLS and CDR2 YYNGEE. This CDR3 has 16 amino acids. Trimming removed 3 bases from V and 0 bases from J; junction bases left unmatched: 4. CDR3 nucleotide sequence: TGTGCCAGCAGCGCCCTCGGGGGGGCGAACACCGGGGAGCTGTTTTTT. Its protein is CASSALGGANTGELFF.

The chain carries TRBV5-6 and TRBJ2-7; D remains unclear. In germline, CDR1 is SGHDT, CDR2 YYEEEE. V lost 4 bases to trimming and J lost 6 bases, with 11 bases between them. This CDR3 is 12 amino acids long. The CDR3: CASSPGRTEQYF. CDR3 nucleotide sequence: TGTGCCAGCAGCCCAGGACGGACCGAGCAGTACTTC.

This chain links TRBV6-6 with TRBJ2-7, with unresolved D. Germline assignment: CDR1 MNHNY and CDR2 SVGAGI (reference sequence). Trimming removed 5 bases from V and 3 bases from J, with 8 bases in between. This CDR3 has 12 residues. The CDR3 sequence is CASSTTGYEQYF. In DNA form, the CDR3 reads TGTGCCAGCAGTACTACGGGCTACGAGCAGTACTTC.

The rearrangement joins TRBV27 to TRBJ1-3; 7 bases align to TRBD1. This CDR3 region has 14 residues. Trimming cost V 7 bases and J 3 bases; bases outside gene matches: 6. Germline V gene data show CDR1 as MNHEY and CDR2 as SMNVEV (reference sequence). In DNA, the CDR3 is TGTGCCAGCAAGTACAGGGGCGATGGAAACACCATATATTTT. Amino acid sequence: CASKYRGDGNTIYF.

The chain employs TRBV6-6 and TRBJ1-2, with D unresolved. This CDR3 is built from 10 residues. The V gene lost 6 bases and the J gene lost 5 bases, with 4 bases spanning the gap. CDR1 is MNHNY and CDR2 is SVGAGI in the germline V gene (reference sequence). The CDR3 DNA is TGTGCCAGCAGCCTTTATGGCTACACCTTC. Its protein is CASSLYGYTF.

As DNA, the CDR3 is TGTGCCTGGAGTCCTCAAGTGGGGGGTGGCTACACCTTC. It encodes CAWSPQVGGGYTF. The chain is built from TRBV30 and TRBJ1-2, with a weak D call TRBD1 (5 bases). The germline gives CDR1 GTSNPN, CDR2 SVGIG (reference sequence). V lost 2 bases and J lost 7, with 14 bases in between. The CDR3 extends over 13 amino acids.

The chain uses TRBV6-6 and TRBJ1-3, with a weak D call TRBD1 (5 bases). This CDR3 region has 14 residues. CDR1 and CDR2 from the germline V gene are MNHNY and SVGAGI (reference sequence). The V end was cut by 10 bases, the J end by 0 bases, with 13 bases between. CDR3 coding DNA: TGTGCCATTGCGGGGGGAAGCTCTGGAAACACCATATATTTT. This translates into CAIAGGSSGNTIYF.

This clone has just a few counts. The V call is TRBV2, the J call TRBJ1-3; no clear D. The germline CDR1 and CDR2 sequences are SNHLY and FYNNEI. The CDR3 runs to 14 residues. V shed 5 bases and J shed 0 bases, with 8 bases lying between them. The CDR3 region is CASSLASSGNTIYF. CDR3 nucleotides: TGTGCCAGCAGTTTGGCCAGCTCTGGAAACACCATATATTTT.

The CDR3 nucleotides are TGTGCCAGCAGTTACGGACAGGGAAGTAACTATGGCTACACCTTC. This translates into CASSYGQGSNYGYTF. This chain connects TRBV28 to TRBJ1-2, with TRBD1 matching over 8 bases. The trim removed 4 bases at V and 1 base at J, leaving 5 bases unmatched. Germline assignment: CDR1 MDHEN and CDR2 SYDVKM. The CDR3 extends over 15 amino acids.

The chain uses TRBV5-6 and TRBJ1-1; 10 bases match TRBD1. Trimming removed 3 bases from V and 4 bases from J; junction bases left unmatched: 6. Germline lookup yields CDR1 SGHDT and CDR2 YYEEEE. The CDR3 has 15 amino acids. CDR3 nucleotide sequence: TGTGCCAGCAGCTCCGACAGGGGGCGCCTCACTGAAGCTTTCTTT. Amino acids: CASSSDRGRLTEAFF.

The CDR3: CASWLGVHTYEQYF. In DNA, the CDR3 is TGTGCCAGCTGGTTAGGCGTCCATACCTACGAGCAGTACTTC. This chain uses TRBV6-1 with TRBJ2-7; D remains ambiguous. Germline loops: CDR1 MNHNS, CDR2 SASEGT. V was trimmed by 8 bases and J by 2 bases, leaving 16 bases between them. CDR3 size: 14 residues.

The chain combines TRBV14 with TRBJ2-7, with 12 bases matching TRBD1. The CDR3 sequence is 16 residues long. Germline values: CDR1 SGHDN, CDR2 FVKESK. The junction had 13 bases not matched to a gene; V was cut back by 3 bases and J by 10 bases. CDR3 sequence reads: CASSHLGGTGGVVQYF. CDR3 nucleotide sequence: TGTGCCAGCAGCCACCTAGGAGGGACAGGGGGCGTAGTCCAGTACTTC.

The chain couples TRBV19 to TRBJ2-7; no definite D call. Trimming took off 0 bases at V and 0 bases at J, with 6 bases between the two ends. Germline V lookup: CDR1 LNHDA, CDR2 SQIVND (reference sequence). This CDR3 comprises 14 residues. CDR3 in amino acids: CASSIDGSSYEQYF. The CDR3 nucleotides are TGTGCCAGTAGTATAGATGGGTCCTCCTACGAGCAGTACTTC.